The sequence of this T cell receptor beta chain was determined in a study of OX40 agonist ivuxolimab in advanced cancers. Background on the study: The patients got ivuxolimab, which is an agonistic anti-OX40 (CD134) antibody.

This CDR3 has 15 amino acids. CDR1 MNHEY and CDR2 SMNVEV come from the germline V gene (reference sequence). V lost 9 bases and J lost 3; bases outside the gene matches: 11. Here immunoSEQ multiplex PCR was the method, and the copy in TCRdb shows in-frame clones only, minus some. Among roughly 89,000 clones listed, about 87% were seen once. This receptor was obtained from an adult with an advanced solid tumor such as melanoma, head and neck, liver or kidney cancer. The sequencing used CD4+ or CD8+ T cells sorted from blood, collected in a trial of the OX40 agonist ivuxolimab. The chain links TRBV27 to TRBJ2-5; 9 nucleotides line up with TRBD2. CDR3 amino acids: CARAFLAGEKETQYF. As DNA, the CDR3 is TGTGCCAGAGCATTCTTAGCGGGAGAGAAAGAGACCCAGTACTTC.